The clone carrying this T cell receptor beta chain was recorded a few times. What it binds is unknown. The data were obtained in a study of T cell repertoires in cytomegalovirus infection. For the study at large: A matching HLA type, together with CMV infection, was signaled by public TCR beta signatures.

Study-level results: It was HLA-C-restricted CMV-specific TCR beta clonotypes that dominated the response ex vivo.

The CDR3 consists of 16 residues. Per the germline V gene, CDR1 is MNHEY and CDR2 is SMNVEV (reference sequence). The V end lost 6 bases, the J end lost 0 bases, and 17 bases lay between the germline ends. TCRdb used MiXCR to reprocess the reads, holding one entry per CDR3 protein. The sample includes about 740,000 distinct CDR3 sequences, approximately 34% seen only once; the top ten take around 2.6%. This TCR derives from a human donor in good health (CMV status not recorded). Some clones in this sample may be carry-over from other donors' samples. The sequencing input was PBMCs. V and J are TRBV27 and TRBJ1-1, with TRBD1 as a possible D gene (5 bases). The CDR3 loop reads CASRGTHGRVNTEAFF. CDR3 coding DNA: TGTGCCAGCAGGGGGACCCACGGACGAGTGAACACTGAAGCTTTCTTT.